Listed here are 15 T cell receptor beta chains from one sample, sequenced in a study of cytomegalovirus exposure and HLA in healthy donors. The PCR contained 60 Vbeta and 13 Jbeta primers. The table came from immunoSEQ multiplex PCR; TCRdb's copy has only in-frame clones and leaves some out. This repertoire shows approximately 120,000 clones, approximately 79% found once; its top ten account for 3% to 4.5%. Sequencing was carried out using PBMCs. These receptors were taken from a man between 25 and 39 years old in good health and CMV-seronegative.

The chain recombines TRBV28 with TRBJ2-7; D possibly corresponds to TRBD1 (7 bases). CDR1 and CDR2 (germline): MDHEN, SYDVKM. V lost 4 bases and J lost 4, with 14 bases in between. This CDR3 is built from 14 residues. The CDR3 spells CASSSGDRGYEQYF. The CDR3 region has the DNA TGTGCCAGCAGTTCGGGGGACAGAGGTTACGAGCAGTACTTC.

This clone was picked up one time. V usage is TRBV2 and J usage is TRBJ1-6, with D possibly being TRBD1 (6 bases). The length of the CDR3 is 15 residues. Deletions cut 7 bases from V and 5 bases from J, with 15 bases between. Germline values: CDR1 SNHLY, CDR2 FYNNEI. CDR3 sequence (DNA): TGTGCCAGCAACCTTGACAGGATTAATAATTCACCCCTCCACTTT. Protein sequence: CASNLDRINNSPLHF.

V usage is TRBV28 and J usage is TRBJ2-4; 9 bases line up with TRBD1. The CDR3 totals 15 residues. J was trimmed by 3 bases and V by 4 bases; bases with no gene match: 4. The V gene's germline CDR1 is MDHEN and CDR2 SYDVKM. CDR3 nucleotides: TGTGCCAGCAGTTCCCAGGGACAGGGCAAAAACATTCAGTACTTC. It specifies CASSSQGQGKNIQYF.

The rearrangement joins TRBV15 to TRBJ2-1, with 7 positions matching TRBD2. Germline lookup yields CDR1 LNHNV and CDR2 YYDKDF (reference sequence). The V segment lost 0 bases and the J segment 7 bases; nucleotides outside the gene matches: 15. The CDR3 is 18 residues long. DNA for the CDR3: TGTGCCACCAGCAGAGATTACGCGGGGCGGGGGTTTAATAATGAGCAGTTCTTC. Translating it yields CATSRDYAGRGFNNEQFF.

J is TRBJ2-5 and V is TRBV18, with 7 bases matching TRBD1. The junction had 4 bases not matched to a gene; V was cut back by 4 bases and J by 2 bases. The CDR3 has 14 amino acids. Germline-derived CDR1 and CDR2 are KGHSH and LQKENI. The CDR3 nucleotides are TGTGCCAGCTCACGGGGGACAGTTCAAGAGACCCAGTACTTC. Its translation is CASSRGTVQETQYF.

The chain recombines TRBV2 with TRBJ2-7, with D possibly matching TRBD1 (6 bases). Trimming took 5 bases from V and 5 from J, leaving 13 bases between them. The CDR3 sequence is 13 residues long. Germline lookup yields CDR1 SNHLY and CDR2 FYNNEI. For the CDR3, the DNA is TGTGCCAGCAGTTGGGACAATTGGGACGAGCAGTACTTC. It codes for CASSWDNWDEQYF.

The rearrangement links TRBV4-2 to TRBJ2-2, with D perhaps TRBD2 (7 bases). The germline gives CDR1 LGHNA, CDR2 YNFKEQ. The CDR3 loop spans 18 amino acids. V lost 1 base and J lost 0, with 15 bases in between. CDR3 sequence: CASSQGPGGGSNTGELFF. CDR3 DNA sequence: TGTGCCAGCAGCCAAGGTCCGGGCGGGGGCTCGAACACCGGGGAGCTGTTTTTT.

The chain has TRBV11-2 and TRBJ2-5; 8 nucleotides align to TRBD2. With 2 bases clipped from V and 2 bases from J, the junction kept 4 bases outside the gene matches. The CDR3 extends over 15 amino acids. CDR1 is SGHAT, CDR2 FQNNGV, per germline. CDR3 DNA: TGTGCCAGCAGCTTATCCACGGGGGGGCAAGAGACCCAGTACTTC. Protein sequence: CASSLSTGGQETQYF.

This rearrangement joins TRBV5-1 to TRBJ2-1; TRBD2 might be the D (6 bases). Trimming left V 2 bases short and J 8 bases short, with 14 bases between. The germline gives CDR1 SGHRS, CDR2 YFSETQ. The CDR3 loop spans 14 amino acids. DNA for the CDR3: TGCGCCAGCAGCTTTGTTTCTAGCGTGGATGAGCAGTTCTTC. Its protein is CASSFVSSVDEQFF.

The count of this clone is one. V is TRBV19 and J is TRBJ1-1; maybe TRBD1 (6 bases). This CDR3 has 17 amino acids. The germline gives CDR1 LNHDA, CDR2 SQIVND (reference sequence). Trimming stripped 7 bases from V and 4 bases from J, with 25 bases between. The chain's CDR3 is CASNPTVVDGGLTEAFF. In DNA form, the CDR3 reads TGTGCCAGTAACCCCACGGTGGTGGACGGGGGGCTCACTGAAGCTTTCTTT.

This sequence joins TRBV19 and TRBJ1-1, with TRBD1 matching over 7 bases. The length of the CDR3 is 13 residues. CDR1 is LNHDA and CDR2 is SQIVND in the germline V gene (reference sequence). Trimming took 6 bases from V and 6 from J; bases not matched to a gene: 7. The CDR3 is CASRTQGISEAFF. In DNA, the CDR3 is TGTGCCAGTAGAACACAGGGGATCTCTGAAGCTTTCTTT.

The V call is TRBV14, the J call TRBJ1-1; D uncertain. Per the germline V gene, CDR1 is SGHDN and CDR2 is FVKESK. The CDR3 runs 13 residues. V was trimmed by 0 bases and J by 6 bases, leaving 8 bases between them. CDR3 amino acids: CASSQDWRAEAFF. The CDR3 bases are TGTGCCAGCAGCCAAGATTGGCGGGCTGAAGCTTTCTTT.

The chain is built from TRBV19 and TRBJ2-3; 7 bases match TRBD1. The CDR3 runs 16 residues. Germline CDR1 LNHDA, CDR2 SQIVND (reference sequence). V lost 1 base and J lost 5; bases outside the gene matches: 9. CDR3 nucleotides: TGTGCCAGTAGTATAGGGCCGGGACAGTTTATAGATACGCAGTATTTT. Translated, it gives CASSIGPGQFIDTQYF.

CDR3 sequence: CASSSLGGPDTEAFF. In DNA, the CDR3 is TGTGCCAGCAGCTCTCTAGGGGGTCCTGACACTGAAGCTTTCTTT. The chain carries TRBV7-9 and TRBJ1-1, with D perhaps matching TRBD1 (6 bases). The CDR3 is 15 amino acids. Germline V lookup: CDR1 SEHNR, CDR2 FQNEAQ (reference sequence). With 4 bases removed from V and 3 bases from J, the gap between germline ends came to 15 bases.

This clone was seen just once. The chain joins TRBV11-3 to TRBJ2-5; possibly TRBD2 for D (5 bases). Germline CDR1 SGHNT, CDR2 YENEEA. The V and J ends lost 5 bases and 2 bases respectively, with 9 bases between them. CDR3 length equals 13 residues. CDR3 coding DNA: TGTGCCAGCAGCCCCGGGATTCAAGAGACCCAGTACTTC. This encodes CASSPGIQETQYF.